Described below is a single T cell receptor beta chain sequence and its context. Produced via immunoSEQ multiplex PCR; TCRdb's table is partial and in-frame only. The sample carries 68,000 or so clones, less than 95% recorded once. This CDR3 is built from 15 residues. From germline, CDR1 is KGHSH and CDR2 LQKENI. V lost 5 bases, J lost 0 bases, and 11 bases lay in between. This record belongs to a study of T cell changes during pregnancy in multiple sclerosis. This chain uses TRBV18 with TRBJ1-3; a possible D gene is TRBD1 (6 bases). This material consisted of peripheral blood, taken in the second trimester of pregnancy. The origin of this receptor is a female donor with multiple sclerosis, enrolled in a pregnancy study. The CDR3 DNA sequence: TGTGCCAGCTCATCTGACAGGCTCTCTGGAAACACCATATATTTT. Amino acids: CASSSDRLSGNTIYF.